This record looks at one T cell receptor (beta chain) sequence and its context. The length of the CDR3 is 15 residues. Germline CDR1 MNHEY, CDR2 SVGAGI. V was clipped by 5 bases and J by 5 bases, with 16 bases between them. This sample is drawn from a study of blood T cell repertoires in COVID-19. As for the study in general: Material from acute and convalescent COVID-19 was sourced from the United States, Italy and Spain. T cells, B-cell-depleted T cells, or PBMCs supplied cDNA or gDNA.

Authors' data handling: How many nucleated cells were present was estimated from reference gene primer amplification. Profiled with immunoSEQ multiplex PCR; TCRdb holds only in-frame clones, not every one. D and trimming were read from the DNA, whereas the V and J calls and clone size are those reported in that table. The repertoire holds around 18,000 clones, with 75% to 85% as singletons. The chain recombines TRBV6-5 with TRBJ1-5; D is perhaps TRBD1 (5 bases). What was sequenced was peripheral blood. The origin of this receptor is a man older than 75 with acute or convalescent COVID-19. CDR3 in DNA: TGTGCCAGCAGTCGGGGCGGGGGACCTCATCAGCCCCAGCATTTT. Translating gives CASSRGGGPHQPQHF.